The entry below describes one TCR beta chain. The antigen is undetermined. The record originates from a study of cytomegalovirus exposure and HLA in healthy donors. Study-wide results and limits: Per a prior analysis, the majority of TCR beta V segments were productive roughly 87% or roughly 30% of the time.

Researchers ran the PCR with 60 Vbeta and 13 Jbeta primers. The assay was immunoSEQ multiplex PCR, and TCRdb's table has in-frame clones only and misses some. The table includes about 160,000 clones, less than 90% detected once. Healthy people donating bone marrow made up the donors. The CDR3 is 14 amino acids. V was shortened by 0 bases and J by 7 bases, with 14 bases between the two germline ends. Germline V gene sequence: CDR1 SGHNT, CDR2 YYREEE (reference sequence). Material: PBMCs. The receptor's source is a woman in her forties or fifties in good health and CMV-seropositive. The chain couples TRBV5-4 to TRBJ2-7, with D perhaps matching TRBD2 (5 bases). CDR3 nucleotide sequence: TGTGCCAGCAGCTTGGGGGTCAGCGGTGGGGAGCAGTACTTC. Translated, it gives CASSLGVSGGEQYF.